These T cell receptor beta chains were read from a single sample in a study of OX40 agonist ivuxolimab in advanced cancers. The assay was immunoSEQ multiplex PCR, and TCRdb's table has in-frame clones only and misses some. The repertoire holds about 73,000 clones, with approximately 90% as singletons. Source: CD4+ or CD8+ T cells sorted from blood, taken in a trial of the OX40 agonist ivuxolimab. All receptors come from an adult with an advanced solid tumor such as melanoma, head and neck, liver or kidney cancer. The CDR3 runs from the conserved cysteine through the conserved F or W. D genes are given only for firm matches. Clone size is shown for a subset of rows, as once, few, many or a class of expanded clone.

d_call,j_call,clone_size,v_call,cdr3_nt,cdr3_aa
NA,TRBJ1-5,NA,TRBV19,TGTGCCAGTAGTAAAGGTCCAGTTAGCAATCAGCCCCAGCATTTT,CASSKGPVSNQPQHF
TRBD1,TRBJ1-4,once,TRBV2,TGTGCCAGCAGTCAGGACAGGATCCCCGGGACGGAAAAACTGTTTTTT,CASSQDRIPGTEKLFF
TRBD2,TRBJ2-4,NA,TRBV19,TGTGCCAGTAGCATACTAGCGGGAGGGAACATTCAGTACTTC,CASSILAGGNIQYF
TRBD1,TRBJ2-1,NA,TRBV7-2,TGTGCCAGCAGCTTAGTTGGGACAGGAAACAATGAGCAGTTCTTC,CASSLVGTGNNEQFF
TRBD1,TRBJ1-2,NA,TRBV2,TGTGCCAGCAGTCCCCTCCGGGACAGGGGCGGCTACACCTTC,CASSPLRDRGGYTF
NA,TRBJ2-5,NA,TRBV7-8,TGTGCCAGCATAGCATCAGAATTGGAGACCCAGTACTTC,CASIASELETQYF
TRBD1,TRBJ2-7,NA,TRBV5-1,TGCGCCAGCAGATTACAGGGGGCATATGAGCAGTACTTC,CASRLQGAYEQYF
NA,TRBJ1-1,NA,TRBV30,TGTGCCTGGATACGGGGGACGGTGGCTGGGGACACTGAAGCTTTCTTT,CAWIRGTVAGDTEAFF
NA,TRBJ2-7,NA,TRBV7-6,TGTGCCAGCAGCTTAAGTCTAGCGTCCTACGAGCAGTACTTC,CASSLSLASYEQYF
NA,TRBJ2-3,NA,TRBV2,TGTGCCAGCAGGGGACTCCCCCTGCTGGATACGCAGTATTTT,CASRGLPLLDTQYF
TRBD2,TRBJ2-1,NA,TRBV5-6,TGTGCCAGCGGGCTAGCGGGTGGGAATGAGCAGTTCTTC,CASGLAGGNEQFF
TRBD1,TRBJ2-2,once,TRBV4-1,TGCGCCAGCAGGCCGGACAGGCGGAACACCGGGGAGCTGTTTTTT,CASRPDRRNTGELFF
NA,TRBJ2-1,NA,TRBV9,TGTGCCAGCAGCGTCGGGCCAACATACAATGAGCAGTTCTTC,CASSVGPTYNEQFF
NA,TRBJ1-5,NA,TRBV6-6,TGTGCCAGCACCCCCTCGAGGGAGAATCAGCCCCAGCATTTT,CASTPSRENQPQHF
NA,TRBJ2-1,NA,TRBV7-9,TGTGCCAGCAGCTTAGGGCAAACGACGGCGGATGAGCAGTTCTTC,CASSLGQTTADEQFF
TRBD1,TRBJ2-1,NA,TRBV29-1,TGCAGCGTAGACAGGGTGGACGAGCAGTTCTTC,CSVDRVDEQFF
NA,TRBJ2-1,NA,TRBV5-6,TGTGCCAGCAGCTTGGCTGTGACGGGCTCCTACAATGAGCAGTTCTTC,CASSLAVTGSYNEQFF
TRBD2,TRBJ2-7,once,TRBV28,TGTGCCAGCACCGCGGGGGGGGGCGGGGTCGAGCAGTACTTC,CASTAGGGGVEQYF
TRBD2,TRBJ2-7,NA,TRBV10-3,TGTGCCATCAGCATTCCGGGAGGGGAGCAGTACTTC,CAISIPGGEQYF
NA,TRBJ2-1,NA,TRBV7-9,TGTGCCAGCAGCCCGGGGCGAGGGGCCTACAATGAGCAGTTCTTC,CASSPGRGAYNEQFF
NA,TRBJ2-7,NA,TRBV6-1,TGTGCCAGCAGAAGACAGAGCTCCTACGAGCAGTACTTC,CASRRQSSYEQYF
NA,TRBJ2-7,NA,TRBV5-6,TGTGCCAGCAGCTTGGTCAGGGGCAGGGAGCAGTACTTC,CASSLVRGREQYF
NA,TRBJ2-1,once,TRBV6-5,TGTGCCAGCAGTTACTCGACTGGACTATTAGGGGAGCAGTTCTTC,CASSYSTGLLGEQFF
NA,TRBJ1-5,NA,TRBV7-2,TGTGCCAGCAGCCCAGAGAGGGGACGCAATCAGCCCCAGCATTTT,CASSPERGRNQPQHF
TRBD1,TRBJ2-7,NA,TRBV7-8,TGTGCCAGCAGCCTCAGACAGGGTAGCCACGAGCAGTACTTC,CASSLRQGSHEQYF
NA,TRBJ1-1,NA,TRBV6-6,TGTGCCAGCACCCGAGGCTCGGGGGACACTGAAGCTTTCTTT,CASTRGSGDTEAFF
NA,TRBJ2-1,NA,TRBV29-1,TGCAGCGTTGATAAGGCGGAGCCCCAAAAGTTCTTC,CSVDKAEPQKFF
TRBD2,TRBJ2-1,NA,TRBV10-3,TGTGCCATCAGTGGGCCTAGACTAGCGGGAGGGTCCTACAATGAGCAGTTCTTC,CAISGPRLAGGSYNEQFF
NA,TRBJ2-1,NA,TRBV5-5,TGTGCCAGCAGCACTGCCGGGACTTTAAATGAGCAGTTCTTC,CASSTAGTLNEQFF
NA,TRBJ1-5,NA,TRBV18,TGTGCCAGCTCACCAGGGGCTCGACAGTACCATAGCAATCAGCCCCAGCATTTT,CASSPGARQYHSNQPQHF
TRBD2,TRBJ2-3,NA,TRBV27,TGTGCCAGCAGCCCCCTCGGCGGGGGGTATAGCACAGATACGCAGTATTTT,CASSPLGGGYSTDTQYF
NA,TRBJ2-1,NA,TRBV12-2,TGTGCAAGTCGCTTACAGCCTAGCCAGTTCTTC,CASRLQPSQFF
TRBD2,TRBJ2-1,NA,TRBV19,TGTGCCAGTAGTGGACTAGTAGGGAACAATGAGCAGTTCTTC,CASSGLVGNNEQFF
NA,TRBJ1-1,NA,TRBV5-1,TGCGCCAGCAGCACGGGACTGGGCACTGAAGCTTTCTTT,CASSTGLGTEAFF
NA,TRBJ2-7,NA,TRBV18,TGTGCCAGCTCACCAGGGGGGGGGCCCTACGAGCAGTACTTC,CASSPGGGPYEQYF
NA,TRBJ2-1,NA,TRBV9,TGTGCCAGCAGCGTAGATCCCAGCGCCGAGCAGTTCTTC,CASSVDPSAEQFF
NA,TRBJ1-1,NA,TRBV6-6,TGTGCCAGCAGTGCAGGGCCCATGACAGCTTTCTTT,CASSAGPMTAFF
TRBD2,TRBJ2-3,NA,TRBV28,TGTGCCAGCAGTTTTCGGCTAGCGGGACCCACAGATACGCAGTATTTT,CASSFRLAGPTDTQYF
NA,TRBJ1-2,NA,TRBV25-1,TGTGCCAGCAGTGAATACGGGGGGAACTATGGCTACACCTTC,CASSEYGGNYGYTF